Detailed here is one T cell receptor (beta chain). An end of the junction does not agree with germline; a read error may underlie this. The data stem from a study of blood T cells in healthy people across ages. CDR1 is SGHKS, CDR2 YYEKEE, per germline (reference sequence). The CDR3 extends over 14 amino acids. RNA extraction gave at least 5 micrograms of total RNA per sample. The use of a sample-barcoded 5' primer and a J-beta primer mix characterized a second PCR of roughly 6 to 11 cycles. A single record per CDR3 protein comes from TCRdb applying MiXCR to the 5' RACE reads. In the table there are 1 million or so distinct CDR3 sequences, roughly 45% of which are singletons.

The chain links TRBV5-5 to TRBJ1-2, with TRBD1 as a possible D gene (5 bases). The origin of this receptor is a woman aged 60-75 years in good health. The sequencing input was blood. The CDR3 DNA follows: TGTGCTAGCAGCCCTACACTGGGACTCTATGGCTACACCTTC. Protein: CASSPTLGLYGYTF.